Presented here are 15 T cell receptor beta chains from one specimen sequenced in a study of shared clonotypes between healthy human individuals. Here immunoSEQ multiplex PCR was the method, and the copy in TCRdb shows in-frame clones only, minus some. The table includes about 1.1 million clones, 78% detected once. Sequencing input: memory CD4+ T cells from PBMCs. Subset denoted: CD45RA-negative fraction. The receptors originated from a man between 18 and 35 years old in good health. Some clones in this sample may be carry-over from other donors' samples.

This clone was recorded many times. This chain connects TRBV18 to TRBJ2-5, with a weak D call TRBD1 (6 bases). The germline V gene has CDR1 KGHSH and CDR2 LQKENI. The length of the CDR3 is 15 residues. V lost 3 bases and J 1 base, leaving 12 bases between the germline ends. The CDR3 spells CASSPYRDTQETQYF. CDR3 sequence (DNA): TGTGCCAGCTCACCCTACAGGGATACCCAAGAGACCCAGTACTTC.

The rearrangement uses TRBV7-9 and TRBJ1-1; a weak D match, TRBD1 (6 bases). The CDR3 has 15 residues. V shed 5 bases and J shed 1 base, with 14 bases lying between them. Germline CDR1 and CDR2: SEHNR and FQNEAQ (reference sequence). The CDR3, as DNA: TGTGCCAGCAGCCTCAGAGGGGGAACGAACACTGAAGCTTTCTTT. Its translation: CASSLRGGTNTEAFF.

The rearrangement joins TRBV6-6 to TRBJ2-1; TRBD1 might be the D (6 bases). The V gene's germline CDR1 is MNHNY and CDR2 SVGAGI (reference sequence). The CDR3 is 13 amino acids. The germline V and J ends were trimmed by 6 bases and 4 bases, with 10 bases remaining between them. The DNA of the CDR3 is TGTGCCAGCAGGCCGGACAGTTACAATGAGCAGTTCTTC. Its protein is CASRPDSYNEQFF.

The genes are TRBV7-2 and TRBJ2-1, with TRBD2 matching over 7 bases. The germline V gene has CDR1 SGHTA and CDR2 FQGNSA. J was trimmed by 4 bases and V by 2 bases; bases with no gene match: 5. This CDR3 has 15 amino acids. In nucleotides, the CDR3 is TGTGCCAGCAGCTTAATGCTAGCGGCTTACAATGAGCAGTTCTTC. It is translated as CASSLMLAAYNEQFF.

J is TRBJ2-5 and V is TRBV28; the D is unclear. Germline lookup yields CDR1 MDHEN and CDR2 SYDVKM. This CDR3 has 14 amino acids. V lost 4 bases to trimming and J lost 4 bases, with 13 bases between them. The CDR3 loop reads CASSWVTAPETQYF. As DNA, the CDR3 is TGTGCCAGCAGTTGGGTGACTGCCCCAGAGACCCAGTACTTC.

Remarks on this clone: Other DNA sequences in the sample encode the same CDR3. This chain links TRBV7-9 with TRBJ1-5; D is unclear. Germline values: CDR1 SEHNR, CDR2 FQNEAQ (reference sequence). The CDR3 is 13 residues long. Trimming took 5 bases from V and 4 from J, leaving 9 bases between them. The CDR3 sequence: CASSPTANQPQHF. CDR3 nucleotides: TGTGCCAGCAGCCCCACAGCTAATCAGCCCCAGCATTTT.

The rearrangement links TRBV2 to TRBJ1-1, with TRBD1 matching over 7 bases. CDR1 is SNHLY and CDR2 is FYNNEI in the germline V gene. This CDR3 has 13 amino acids. V trimming: 8 bases; J trimming: 3 bases; junction bases outside the gene matches: 6. The DNA for the CDR3 is TGTGCCAGCGGACGGGACAGCTACACTGAAGCTTTCTTT. Residues: CASGRDSYTEAFF.

J is TRBJ1-2 and V is TRBV2, with D maybe TRBD1 (6 bases). Germline V lookup: CDR1 SNHLY, CDR2 FYNNEI. Trimming pared 4 bases from V and 4 bases from J, leaving 13 bases between. This CDR3 contains 14 residues. CDR3 nucleotide sequence: TGTGCCAGCAGTGGTCAGGGGCCTGGCTATGGCTACACCTTC. Protein: CASSGQGPGYGYTF.

The rearrangement joins TRBV6-5 to TRBJ1-5; a possible D gene is TRBD1 (6 bases). Deletions cut 4 bases from V and 2 bases from J, with 9 bases between. Per germline, CDR1 MNHEY and CDR2 SVGAGI. The CDR3 totals 14 residues. CDR3 sequence (DNA): TGTGCCAGCAGTTCTCACAGGGGCAATCAGCCCCAGCATTTT. Translation: CASSSHRGNQPQHF.

The chain couples TRBV28 to TRBJ2-5; 11 bases map to TRBD1. The germline V gene has CDR1 MDHEN and CDR2 SYDVKM. Losses at the gene ends were 6 bases for V and 5 bases for J; bases not matched to a gene: 8. The length of the CDR3 is 15 residues. CDR3 residues: CASSLWTGGEETQYF. Here the CDR3 DNA reads TGTGCCAGCAGCCTTTGGACAGGGGGCGAGGAGACCCAGTACTTC.

This chain connects TRBV7-6 to TRBJ1-3, with 8 bases matching TRBD1. Germline assignment: CDR1 SGHVS and CDR2 FNYEAQ. J lost 0 bases, V lost 6 bases, and 1 base had no gene match. This CDR3 has 14 residues. CDR3 residues: CASSTGGSGNTIYF. The CDR3, as DNA: TGTGCCAGCAGTACAGGGGGCTCTGGAAACACCATATATTTT. The whole variable domain, remainder taken from reference TRBV7-6 and TRBJ1-3, is GAGVSQSPRYKVTKRGQDVALRCDPISGHVSLYWYRQALGQGPEFLTYFNYEAQQDKSGLPNDRFSAERPEGSISTLTIQRTEQRDSAMYRCASSTGGSGNTIYFGEGSWLTVV.

This clone was seen only a few times. This chain joins TRBV7-3 and TRBJ2-5; D perhaps matches TRBD2 (6 bases). CDR3 length: 15 residues. CDR1 is SGHTA and CDR2 is FQGTGA in the germline V gene. Between the trimmed V and J ends, which lost 5 bases and 1 base, there was a span of 14 bases. CDR3 region: CASSLGTGLQETQYF. The CDR3 nucleotides are TGTGCCAGCAGCCTAGGAACGGGACTCCAAGAGACCCAGTACTTC.

The CDR3 DNA sequence: TGTGCCAGCAGTTTATGGTCCCCCGGGAGTGGGTACGAGCAGTACTTC. Protein sequence: CASSLWSPGSGYEQYF. The chain uses TRBV27 and TRBJ2-7; D perhaps matches TRBD2 (6 bases). The CDR3 covers 16 residues. The germline gives CDR1 MNHEY, CDR2 SMNVEV (reference sequence). V lost 1 base and J lost 4, with 17 bases in between.

This clone was recorded at least ten times. The V gene is TRBV28, the J gene TRBJ2-7, with D unclear. CDR1 MDHEN and CDR2 SYDVKM come from the germline V gene. Trimming stripped 7 bases from V and 0 bases from J, with 10 bases between. The CDR3 is 13 amino acids. The CDR3: CASKPRSSYEQYF. The CDR3 nucleotides are TGTGCCAGCAAGCCACGCAGCTCCTACGAGCAGTACTTC.

The CDR3: CSVGQGSTYEQYF. CDR3 DNA: TGCAGCGTAGGACAGGGATCAACCTACGAGCAGTACTTC. The chain recombines TRBV29-1 with TRBJ2-5; 8 nucleotides align to TRBD1. Near its end, the DNA agrees better with TRBJ2-7, so the J call may be wrong. The germline gives CDR1 SQVTM, CDR2 ANQGSEA. This CDR3 region has 13 residues.